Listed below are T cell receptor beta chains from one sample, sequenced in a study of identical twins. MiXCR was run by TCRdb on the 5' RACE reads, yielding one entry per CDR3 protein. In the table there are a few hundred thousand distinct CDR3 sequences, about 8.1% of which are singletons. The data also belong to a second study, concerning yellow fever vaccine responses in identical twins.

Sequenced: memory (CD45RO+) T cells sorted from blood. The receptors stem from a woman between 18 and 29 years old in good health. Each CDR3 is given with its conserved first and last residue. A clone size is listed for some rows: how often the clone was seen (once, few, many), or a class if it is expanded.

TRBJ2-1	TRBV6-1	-	CASRTTAEGGNEQFF
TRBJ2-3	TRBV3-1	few	CASSKGSGGGTDTQYF
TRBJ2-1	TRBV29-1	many	CSVEDPGQGWNEQFF
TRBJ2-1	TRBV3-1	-	CASSQVWQSSYNEQFF
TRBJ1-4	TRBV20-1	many	CSARGGENEKLFF
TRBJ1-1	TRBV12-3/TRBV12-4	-	CASSLNPMNTEAFF
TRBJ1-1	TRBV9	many	CASSPPTGVYTEAFF
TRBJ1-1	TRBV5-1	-	CASSFGDREAFF
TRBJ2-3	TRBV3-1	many	CASSPRTSGGPNTQYF
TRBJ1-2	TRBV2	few	CASSSTGTGQGYTF
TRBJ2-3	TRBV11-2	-	CASSLDVRAGISTDTQYF
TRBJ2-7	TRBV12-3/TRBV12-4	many	CASSSTGSTYEQYF
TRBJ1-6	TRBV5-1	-	CASHTGANSPLHF
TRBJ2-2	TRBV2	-	CASSERGFGTGELFF
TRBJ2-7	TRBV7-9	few	CASRQGAGSYEQYF
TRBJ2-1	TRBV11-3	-	CASSHGGTSGRNEQFF
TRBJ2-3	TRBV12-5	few	CASGPGATDTQYF
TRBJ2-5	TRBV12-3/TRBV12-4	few	CASRPSGRETQYF
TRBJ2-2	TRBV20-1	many	CSATEAGEVGELFF
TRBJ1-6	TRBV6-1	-	CASSSLAGTDYNSPLHF
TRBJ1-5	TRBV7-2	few	CASRRWQHPNHPQHF
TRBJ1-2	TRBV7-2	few	CASSSPIGAGYTF
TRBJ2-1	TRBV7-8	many	CASSGGLAAYNEQFF
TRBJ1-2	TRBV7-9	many	CASSYPNGRYGYTF
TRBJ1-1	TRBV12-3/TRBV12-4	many	CASSFPYGEAFF
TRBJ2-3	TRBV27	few	CASIPSVAGGLGTDTQYF
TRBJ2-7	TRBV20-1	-	CSASTERLGTYEQYF
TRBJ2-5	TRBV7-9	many	CASSLLAGGPVAETQYF
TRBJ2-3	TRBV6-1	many	CASSEAEGGTDTQYF
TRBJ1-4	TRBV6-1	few	CASSGRWWEKLFF
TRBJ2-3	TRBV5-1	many	CASSLGRSTDTQYF
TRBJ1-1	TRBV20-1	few	CSARVGGARTEAFF
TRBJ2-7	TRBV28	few	CASSQMLGMVYEQYF
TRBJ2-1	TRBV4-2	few	CASSQRNEQFF
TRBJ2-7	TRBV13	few	CASSLREDRVEYF
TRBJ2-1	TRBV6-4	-	CASSPLAENGYNEQFF
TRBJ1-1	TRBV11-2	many	CASSLVVGLGEAFF
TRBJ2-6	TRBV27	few	CASSFTGVSGANVLTF
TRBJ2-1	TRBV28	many	CASSFIRGPYNEQFF
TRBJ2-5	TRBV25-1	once	CASSEGGRVETQYF
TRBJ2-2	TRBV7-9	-	CASSSAPGHSTGELFF
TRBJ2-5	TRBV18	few	CASSETSKETQYF
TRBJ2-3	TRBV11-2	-	CASSRIRGWGSGDTQYF
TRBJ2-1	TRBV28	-	CASSSHPGQGLSNEQFF